This TCR beta chain was captured by sequencing in a study of graft-versus-host responses after intestinal transplantation. Sequencing used immunoSEQ multiplex PCR; TCRdb keeps in-frame clones, though not all of them. The sample carries more than 65,000 clones, 75% to 90% recorded once. This CDR3 spans 16 amino acids. Germline values: CDR1 SGHVS, CDR2 FNYEAQ. Trimming at V came to 6 bases and at J to 3 bases, leaving 9 bases not matched to a gene. Notes on this clone: As yet, its antigen is unknown.

V and J are TRBV7-6 and TRBJ2-5, with TRBD2 matching 11 bases. This clonotype was sampled from a human donor who was the organ donor for an intestinal transplant. Sequencing used unstimulated CD4+ T cells sorted from spleen or lymph node cells, obtained before transplant. The CDR3 DNA reads as TGTGCCAGCAGTGTTATAGCGGGGGGGCTGGAAGAGACCCAGTACTTC. It codes for CASSVIAGGLEETQYF.